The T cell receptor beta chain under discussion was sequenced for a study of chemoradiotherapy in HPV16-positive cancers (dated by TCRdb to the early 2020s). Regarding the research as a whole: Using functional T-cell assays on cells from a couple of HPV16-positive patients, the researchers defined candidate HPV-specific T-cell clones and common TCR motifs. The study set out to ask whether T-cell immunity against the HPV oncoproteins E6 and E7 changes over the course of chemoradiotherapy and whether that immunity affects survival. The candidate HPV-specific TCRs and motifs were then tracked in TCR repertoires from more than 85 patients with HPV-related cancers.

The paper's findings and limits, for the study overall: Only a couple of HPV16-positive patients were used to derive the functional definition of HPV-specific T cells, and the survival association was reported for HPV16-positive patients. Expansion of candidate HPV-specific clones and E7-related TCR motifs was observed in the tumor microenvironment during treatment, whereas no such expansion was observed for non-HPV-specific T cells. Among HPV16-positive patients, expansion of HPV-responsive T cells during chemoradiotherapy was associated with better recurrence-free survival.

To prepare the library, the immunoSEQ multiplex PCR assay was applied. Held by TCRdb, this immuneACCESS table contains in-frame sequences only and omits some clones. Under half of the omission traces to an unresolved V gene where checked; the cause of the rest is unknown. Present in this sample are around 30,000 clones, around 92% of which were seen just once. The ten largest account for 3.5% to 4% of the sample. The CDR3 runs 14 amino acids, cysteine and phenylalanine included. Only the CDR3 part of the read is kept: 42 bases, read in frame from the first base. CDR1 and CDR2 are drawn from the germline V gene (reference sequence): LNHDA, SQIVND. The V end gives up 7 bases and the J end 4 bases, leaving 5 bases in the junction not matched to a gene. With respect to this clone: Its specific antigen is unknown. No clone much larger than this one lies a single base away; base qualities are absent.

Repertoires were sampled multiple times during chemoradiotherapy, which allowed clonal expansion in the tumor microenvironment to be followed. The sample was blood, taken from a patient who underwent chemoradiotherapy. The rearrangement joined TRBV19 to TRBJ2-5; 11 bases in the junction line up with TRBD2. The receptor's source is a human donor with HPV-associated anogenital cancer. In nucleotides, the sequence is TGTGCCAGTAAACTAGCGGGGGTAGGAGAGACCCAGTACTTC. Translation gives CASKLAGVGETQYF.